The 20 T cell receptor beta chains below all came from one sample that was sequenced in a study of CD8+ T cells in alopecia areata. Following RNA extraction, reverse transcription yielded cDNA that acted as the sequencing template. Method: immunoSEQ multiplex PCR; TCRdb's copy keeps in-frame clones and lacks some. The data contain about 160,000 clones, about three fifths of them seen just once; the ten biggest clones take up 0.9% to 1%. The treatment here: oral pan-JAK inhibitor, 5-10 mg twice daily. The sequenced sample was CD4+ T cells sorted from blood, obtained at week 4, from a patient treated with tofacitinib. Receptors were obtained from a human donor with alopecia areata.

The CDR3 loop is CASRGFGTGGDEQYF. The CDR3 nucleotides are TGCGCCAGCAGGGGATTCGGCACGGGGGGCGACGAGCAGTACTTC. The chain employs TRBV5-1 and TRBJ2-7; tentatively, D is TRBD2 (7 bases). This CDR3 is built from 15 residues. CDR1 and CDR2 (germline): SGHRS, YFSETQ. The V end lost 5 bases, the J end lost 5 bases, and 20 bases lay between the germline ends.

The chain recombines TRBV30 with TRBJ2-1; TRBD1 matches 8 bases. J gave up 15 bases and V 4 bases, and 8 bases lay outside the gene matches. Looked up from germline, CDR1 is GTSNPN and CDR2 is SVGIG (reference sequence). This CDR3 is 11 amino acids long. CDR3 region: CAWNPGTGRFF. DNA of the CDR3: TGTGCCTGGAACCCGGGGACAGGTCGGTTCTTC.

The V gene is TRBV6-5, the J gene TRBJ1-2; 7 nucleotides align to TRBD1. In germline, CDR1 is MNHEY, CDR2 SVGAGI. The CDR3 is 14 residues long. Unmatched junction bases numbered 4, after V lost 2 bases and J lost 4 bases. CDR3 region: CASSYGTVGYGYTF. The CDR3 bases are TGTGCCAGCAGTTACGGGACAGTAGGCTATGGCTACACCTTC.

This clone was found a few times. The V and J genes are TRBV18 and TRBJ2-7; 9 bases agree with TRBD1. Germline CDR1 KGHSH, CDR2 LQKENI. The CDR3 extends over 14 amino acids. The J segment lost 2 bases and the V segment lost 5 bases, leaving 4 bases of the junction unmatched. CDR3 nucleotides: TGTGCCAGCTCAACCGGGACAGGGACCTACGAGCAGTACTTC. Its protein is CASSTGTGTYEQYF. The variable domain in full, completed from reference TRBV18 and TRBJ2-7, reads NAGVMQNPRHLVRRRGQEARLRCSPMKGHSHVYWYRQLPEEGLKFMVYLQKENIIDESGMPKERFSAEFPKEGPSILRIQQVVRGDSAAYFCASSTGTGTYEQYFGPGTRLTVT.

The V and J genes are TRBV2 and TRBJ2-4, with 10 bases identical to TRBD1. Trimming removed 8 bases from V and 5 bases from J; junction bases left unmatched: 9. Germline V lookup: CDR1 SNHLY, CDR2 FYNNEI. The CDR3 covers 15 residues. This CDR3 is CASGNRQGAQNIQYF. The CDR3 nucleotides are TGTGCCAGCGGAAACCGACAGGGGGCGCAAAACATTCAGTACTTC.

The V gene is TRBV27, the J gene TRBJ1-5, with D perhaps matching TRBD1 (6 bases). The CDR3 runs 15 residues. CDR1 is MNHEY, CDR2 SMNVEV, per germline (reference sequence). V was pared by 5 bases and J by 3 bases, with 14 bases between. CDR3: CASSPLTGHNQPQHF. CDR3 sequence (DNA): TGTGCCAGCAGTCCGTTGACAGGCCACAATCAGCCCCAGCATTTT.

The CDR3 region has the DNA TGCGCCAGCAGCCCCGTGGGAAGCACTGAAGCTTTCTTT. It translates to CASSPVGSTEAFF. The rearrangement joins TRBV5-1 to TRBJ1-1; no clear D gene. Germline CDR1 and CDR2: SGHRS and YFSETQ. The CDR3 is 13 residues long. V was cut by 4 bases and J by 4 bases, with 11 bases left in between. The full variable domain, its missing parts supplied by reference TRBV5-1 and TRBJ1-1, is KAGVTQTPRYLIKTRGQQVTLSCSPISGHRSVSWYQQTPGQGLQFLFEYFSETQRNKGNFPGRFSGRQFSNSRSEMNVSTLELGDSALYLCASSPVGSTEAFFGQGTRLTVV.

This sequence joins TRBV29-1 and TRBJ2-7; D unclear. Germline V gives CDR1 SQVTM, CDR2 ANQGSEA. CDR3 length: 9 residues. Trimming left V 6 bases short and J 6 bases short, with 6 bases between. CDR3 in amino acids: CSVPFEQYF. For the CDR3, the DNA is TGCAGCGTCCCCTTCGAGCAGTACTTC.

The chain links TRBV30 to TRBJ1-1; D not certain. Germline lookup yields CDR1 GTSNPN and CDR2 SVGIG (reference sequence). CDR3 length: 11 amino acids. Trimming removed 7 bases from V and 3 bases from J, with 9 bases in between. CDR3 sequence reads: CAFRRDTEAFF. The CDR3 DNA sequence: TGTGCCTTCAGGCGGGACACTGAAGCTTTCTTT.

The chain carries TRBV5-4 and TRBJ2-2, with D perhaps TRBD1 (6 bases). Germline V CDR1 and CDR2: SGHNT, YYREEE (reference sequence). The CDR3 covers 13 residues. V lost 3 bases and J 5 bases, leaving 8 bases between the germline ends. The DNA of the CDR3 is TGTGCCAGCAGCTGGACAGATACCGGGGAGCTGTTTTTT. It encodes CASSWTDTGELFF. The full variable domain, in which reference TRBV5-4 and TRBJ2-2 provide the parts outside the CDR3, is ETGVTQSPTHLIKTRGQQVTLRCSSQSGHNTVSWYQQALGQGPQFIFQYYREEENGRGNFPPRFSGLQFPNYSSELNVNALELDDSALYLCASSWTDTGELFFGEGSRLTVL.

This clone was counted only a few times. The CDR3 DNA sequence: TGCAGTGCTAGAGATCTGGTCGGCTACACCTTC. Encoded protein: CSARDLVGYTF. V gene TRBV20-1 combines with J gene TRBJ1-2; no clear D gene. Germline CDR1 DFQATT, CDR2 SNEGSKA (reference sequence). The CDR3 has 11 residues. V lost 0 bases to trimming and J lost 8 bases, with 7 bases between them.

The J gene is TRBJ2-7, the V gene TRBV5-1; 9 bases are shared with TRBD2. V dropped 2 bases and J dropped 3; count of bases not matched to a gene: 9. From germline, CDR1 is SGHRS and CDR2 YFSETQ. The CDR3 contains 16 residues. The CDR3 loop is CASSFGPSGENYEQYF. In DNA, the CDR3 is TGCGCCAGCAGCTTCGGGCCTAGCGGGGAGAACTACGAGCAGTACTTC.

This clone has only a few counts. The gene calls are TRBV18 and TRBJ1-4; 7 positions agree with TRBD1. V dropped 0 bases and J dropped 5; count of bases not matched to a gene: 3. CDR1 is KGHSH, CDR2 LQKENI, per germline. This CDR3 contains 15 residues. CDR3 amino acids: CASSPPGQQNEKLFF. CDR3 bases: TGTGCCAGCTCACCACCGGGACAGCAGAATGAAAAACTGTTTTTT.

DNA for the CDR3: TGTGCCTGGAGCCGACAGGGCTACCCCTACAATGAGCAGTTCTTC. It encodes CAWSRQGYPYNEQFF. This chain uses TRBV30 with TRBJ2-1; 7 positions agree with TRBD1. Trimming cost V 3 bases and J 2 bases; bases outside gene matches: 7. Germline CDR1 reads GTSNPN; CDR2 reads SVGIG (reference sequence). This CDR3 has 15 amino acids.

The chain combines TRBV28 with TRBJ2-5, with TRBD1 as a possible D gene (5 bases). This CDR3 contains 14 residues. With 3 bases removed from V and 4 bases from J, the gap between germline ends came to 12 bases. CDR1 is MDHEN, CDR2 SYDVKM, per germline. In DNA form, the CDR3 reads TGTGCCAGCAGTTTTCTCAGGGCCCCAGAGACCCAGTACTTC. Amino acids: CASSFLRAPETQYF.

The CDR3 here is CASSQGAASGANVLTF. In DNA form, the CDR3 reads TGCGCCAGCAGCCAAGGGGCAGCCTCTGGGGCCAACGTCCTGACTTTC. The rearrangement links TRBV4-1 to TRBJ2-6, with D hard to call. The CDR3 is 16 residues long. The V gene lost 1 base and the J gene lost 0 bases, with 7 bases spanning the gap. Germline CDR1 and CDR2: MGHRA and YSYEKL.

The CDR3 DNA follows: TGTGCCAGCAGCTTGGCCGCGGGGGAAAACTATGGCTACACCTTC. This sequence encodes CASSLAAGENYGYTF. The chain employs TRBV5-6 and TRBJ1-2; TRBD1 might be the D (5 bases). The V gene's germline CDR1 is SGHDT and CDR2 YYEEEE. This CDR3 region has 15 residues. Trimming cost V 0 bases and J 2 bases, with 11 bases left between them.

The table lists this clone with a few counts. This sequence joins TRBV4-1 and TRBJ2-5, with no clear D. CDR1 is MGHRA, CDR2 YSYEKL, per germline. V lost 4 bases, J lost 5 bases, and 11 bases lay in between. This CDR3 contains 13 residues. CDR3 protein: CASSPTAGETQYF. The CDR3 nucleotides are TGCGCCAGCAGCCCCACGGCCGGGGAGACCCAGTACTTC.

J is TRBJ1-5 and V is TRBV9; 11 nucleotides line up with TRBD1. V was clipped by 0 bases and J by 4 bases; unmatched bases: 0. Germline assignment: CDR1 SGDLS and CDR2 YYNGEE. The length of the CDR3 is 15 residues. The CDR3 DNA reads as TGTGCCAGCAGCGTAGGGGACAGGGGGAATCAGCCCCAGCATTTT. Amino acid sequence: CASSVGDRGNQPQHF.

This clone was picked up a small number of times. The chain combines TRBV6-6 with TRBJ1-5; tentatively, D is TRBD1 (6 bases). V dropped 6 bases and J dropped 6 bases, with 12 bases sitting between them. CDR3 length: 13 residues. The germline V gene has CDR1 MNHNY and CDR2 SVGAGI (reference sequence). The CDR3: CASRPTTGQPQHF. In DNA, the CDR3 is TGTGCCAGCAGGCCGACGACAGGTCAGCCCCAGCATTTT.